The 10 T cell receptor beta chains below were found in one sample sequenced in a study of blood T cell repertoires in COVID-19. Generated by immunoSEQ multiplex PCR, the TCRdb table keeps only in-frame clones and is missing some. The profile shows 150,000 to 180,000 clones, 91% of them singletons. Sequences were obtained from peripheral blood. The receptors derive from a man aged 45-65 years with acute or convalescent COVID-19.

The rearrangement links TRBV18 to TRBJ2-1; 7 positions agree with TRBD1. The trim removed 5 bases at V and 5 bases at J, leaving 9 bases unmatched. Germline CDR1 and CDR2: KGHSH and LQKENI. The CDR3 consists of 15 residues. CDR3 coding DNA: TGTGCCAGCTCAGAAGGGGGCGAGGGGGACAATGAGCAGTTCTTC. It codes for CASSEGGEGDNEQFF.

With respect to this clone: The identical CDR3 is also encoded by other nucleotide sequences in the sample. The chain links TRBV7-2 to TRBJ2-5; D unclear. The CDR3 has 13 amino acids. CDR1 SGHTA and CDR2 FQGNSA come from the germline V gene. Trimming cost V 1 base and J 2 bases, with 5 bases left between them. CDR3 sequence reads: CASSLGLQETQYF. CDR3 nucleotides: TGTGCCAGCAGCTTAGGACTTCAAGAGACCCAGTACTTC.

The chain is built from TRBV19 and TRBJ1-1; TRBD1 matches at 7 bases. The CDR3 has 13 residues. Per the germline V gene, CDR1 is LNHDA and CDR2 is SQIVND (reference sequence). The junction had 5 bases not matched to a gene; V was cut back by 5 bases and J by 5 bases. CDR3: CASSLAGGTEAFF. CDR3 bases: TGTGCCAGTAGTCTCGCAGGGGGGACTGAAGCTTTCTTT.

The chain has TRBV20-1 and TRBJ1-2, with a tentative D call TRBD1 (6 bases). This CDR3 is 11 amino acids long. The ends were cut back, 3 bases at V and 6 bases at J, with 8 bases in the middle. Germline CDR1 and CDR2: DFQATT and SNEGSKA (reference sequence). This chain's CDR3 is CSARAGDGYTF. As DNA, the CDR3 is TGCAGTGCTAGGGCAGGGGATGGCTACACCTTC.

The chain joins TRBV15 to TRBJ2-3; possible D gene TRBD2, 7 bases. Germline CDR1 reads LNHNV; CDR2 reads YYDKDF (reference sequence). This CDR3 is 15 amino acids long. V lost 5 bases to trimming and J lost 3 bases, with 15 bases between them. DNA of the CDR3: TGTGCCACCAGCGGTCGAGGGGGGGGTACAGATACGCAGTATTTT. This sequence encodes CATSGRGGGTDTQYF.

J is TRBJ1-2 and V is TRBV18; TRBD1 agrees at 8 bases. CDR3 length equals 17 residues. Germline CDR1 and CDR2: KGHSH and LQKENI. The J segment lost 0 bases and the V segment lost 2 bases, leaving 8 bases of the junction unmatched. The CDR3 sequence is CASSPTLTGATNYGYTF. The CDR3 nucleotides are TGTGCCAGCTCACCAACCTTGACAGGGGCCACTAACTATGGCTACACCTTC.

The CDR3 sequence is CATFTIGANVLTF. In nucleotides, the CDR3 is TGTGCCACCTTTACTATTGGGGCCAACGTCCTGACTTTC. This chain links TRBV6-5 with TRBJ2-6; no clear D. The germline gives CDR1 MNHEY, CDR2 SVGAGI. The CDR3 is 13 amino acids. The germline V and J ends were trimmed by 10 bases and 3 bases, with 10 bases remaining between them.

V is TRBV28 and J is TRBJ2-7; 11 bases are a match to TRBD2. Germline-derived CDR1 and CDR2 are MDHEN and SYDVKM. This CDR3 region has 16 residues. Trimming took 5 bases from V and 10 from J; bases not matched to a gene: 16. CDR3 amino acids: CASSLVAGTSGFKQYF. The CDR3 DNA reads as TGTGCCAGCAGTCTAGTCGCCGGGACTAGCGGCTTCAAACAGTACTTC. The variable domain in full, completed from reference TRBV28 and TRBJ2-7, reads DVKVTQSSRYLVKRTGEKVFLECVQDMDHENMFWYRQDPGLGLRLIYFSYDVKMKEKGDIPEGYSVSREKKERFSLILESASTNQTSMYLCASSLVAGTSGFKQYFGPGTRLTVT.

This chain uses TRBV10-2 with TRBJ1-1, with D hard to call. CDR1 and CDR2 from the germline V gene are WSHSY and SAAADI. The CDR3 is 17 residues long. Trimming cost V 3 bases and J 6 bases, with 23 bases left between them. The CDR3 DNA is TGCGCCAGCAGTGAACCCCCTGACATAACGTTGGTGCCTGAAGCTTTCTTT. It encodes CASSEPPDITLVPEAFF.

The chain uses TRBV9 and TRBJ2-1; 10 bases align to TRBD1. The V and J ends lost 2 bases and 10 bases, in that order; junction bases with no gene match: 6. Germline CDR1 is SGDLS and CDR2 is YYNGEE. The CDR3 length is 14 residues. In DNA form, the CDR3 reads TGTGCCAGCAGCGTTGCGGGACAGGGGACCGAGCAGTTCTTC. Translating gives CASSVAGQGTEQFF.